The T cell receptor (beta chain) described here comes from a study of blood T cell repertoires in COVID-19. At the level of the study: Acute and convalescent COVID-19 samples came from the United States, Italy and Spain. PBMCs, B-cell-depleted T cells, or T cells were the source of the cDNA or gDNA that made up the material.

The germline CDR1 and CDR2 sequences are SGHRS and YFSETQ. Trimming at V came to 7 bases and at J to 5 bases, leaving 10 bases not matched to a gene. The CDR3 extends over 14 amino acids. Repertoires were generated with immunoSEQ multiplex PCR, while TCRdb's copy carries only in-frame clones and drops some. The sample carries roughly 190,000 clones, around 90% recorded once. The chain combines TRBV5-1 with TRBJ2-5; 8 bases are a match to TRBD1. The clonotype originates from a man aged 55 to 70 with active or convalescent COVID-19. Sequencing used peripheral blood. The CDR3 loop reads CASGGQGGFETQYF. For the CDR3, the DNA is TGCGCCAGCGGAGGACAGGGTGGTTTCGAGACCCAGTACTTC.